A selection of T cell receptor beta chains follows, all from one sample in a study of identical twins. TCRdb called the 5' RACE reads again in MiXCR, with one record for every CDR3 protein. The data contain approximately 1.8 million distinct CDR3 sequences, 25% to 35% of them singletons. Sequenced: cord blood. These receptors came from a newborn girl in good health. CDR3s include the opening cysteine and the closing phenylalanine or tryptophan. The order of the fields is J gene, V gene, clone size, D gene, CDR3 protein, CDR3 DNA. A D gene is named only where the DNA matches it firmly. Some rows mark clone size as missing; the rest say once, few, many or name a class of expanded clone.

TRBJ1-5,TRBV19,-,-,CASSIRGSNQPQHF,TGTGCCAGCAGTATCAGGGGAAGCAATCAGCCCCAGCATTTT
TRBJ2-5,TRBV25-1,many,TRBD1,CASKTGQGYQETQYF,TGTGCCAGCAAGACGGGACAGGGGTACCAAGAGACCCAGTACTTC
TRBJ1-2,TRBV6-6,-,-,CASSYSIAQGPYGYTF,TGTGCCAGCAGTTACTCGATCGCGCAGGGCCCCTATGGCTACACCTTC
TRBJ1-1,TRBV9,few,-,CASSVAGTHTEAFF,TGTGCCAGCAGCGTAGCCGGGACCCACACTGAAGCTTTCTTT
TRBJ1-4,TRBV10-3,few,-,CAISEAQNEKLFF,TGTGCCATCAGTGAGGCACAGAATGAAAAACTGTTTTTT
TRBJ2-1,TRBV6-5,-,TRBD2,CASSYRLAEYNEQFF,TGTGCCAGCAGTTATCGACTAGCGGAGTACAATGAGCAGTTCTTC
TRBJ1-2,TRBV29-1,-,-,CSVDMAGASSGYTF,TGCAGCGTGGATATGGCAGGGGCCAGCTCTGGCTACACCTTC
TRBJ1-1,TRBV10-3,few,TRBD1,CAISPGQGSAMNTEAFF,TGTGCCATCAGTCCGGGACAGGGGTCGGCAATGAACACTGAAGCTTTCTTT
TRBJ2-1,TRBV20-1,few,-,CSARKGASYNEQFF,TGCAGTGCTAGGAAAGGAGCGTCCTACAATGAGCAGTTCTTC
TRBJ2-7,TRBV12-3/TRBV12-4,-,-,CASSLVDTDEQYF,TGTGCCAGCAGTTTAGTAGATACGGACGAGCAGTACTTC
TRBJ1-1,TRBV20-1,-,-,CSASKVLYRESEAFF,TGCAGTGCTAGTAAGGTCCTCTACAGGGAATCTGAAGCTTTCTTT
TRBJ2-5,TRBV30,-,-,CAWSRAQETQYF,TGTGCCTGGAGCAGAGCCCAAGAGACCCAGTACTTC
TRBJ1-5,TRBV6-1,few,-,CASSRGSGGYSNQPQHF,TGTGCCAGCAGCCGAGGAAGCGGGGGTTATAGCAATCAGCCCCAGCATTTT
TRBJ2-1,TRBV7-6,-,-,CASSPLTSQRYNEQFF,TGTGCCAGCAGCCCTCTGACTAGTCAGAGATACAATGAGCAGTTCTTC
TRBJ1-1,TRBV10-2,-,TRBD1,CASSEDTGGSAFF,TGCGCCAGCAGTGAGGATACAGGGGGTTCGGCTTTCTTT
TRBJ1-3,TRBV5-1,-,-,CASSLRGQGPGNTIYF,TGCGCCAGCAGCTTGAGAGGGCAGGGGCCTGGAAACACCATATATTTT
TRBJ1-2,TRBV3-1,many,-,CASSQGVRGYGYTF,TGTGCCAGCAGCCAGGGAGTCAGGGGCTATGGCTACACCTTC
TRBJ2-7,TRBV19,-,TRBD2,CASSILWGTSAYNEQYF,TGTGCCAGTAGTATTCTGTGGGGAACTAGCGCATACAATGAGCAGTACTTC
TRBJ1-3,TRBV27,-,-,CASSLAREDETIYF,TGTGCCAGCAGTTTGGCCAGGGAGGACGAGACCATATATTTT
TRBJ2-1,TRBV3-1,-,-,CASSQVNSGADEQFF,TGTGCCAGCAGCCAAGTAAATTCGGGGGCGGATGAGCAGTTCTTC
TRBJ2-4,TRBV6-5,-,TRBD1,CASSYRDRSPQYF,TGTGCCAGCAGTTACCGGGACAGGAGTCCCCAGTACTTC
TRBJ2-3,TRBV10-3,few,TRBD2,CAISVRLAGSTDTQYF,TGTGCCATCAGTGTAAGACTAGCGGGCAGCACAGATACGCAGTATTTT
TRBJ2-1,TRBV5-1,-,TRBD2,CASSSGTSPSNAQFF,TGCGCCAGCAGCTCAGGGACTAGCCCGAGCAATGCGCAGTTCTTC
TRBJ2-1,TRBV12-3/TRBV12-4,-,-,CASSGRTIEQFF,TGTGCCAGCAGCGGTAGAACCATTGAGCAGTTCTTC
TRBJ2-1,TRBV12-3/TRBV12-4,-,-,CASGSSAWYNEQFF,TGTGCCAGCGGCTCTTCGGCCTGGTACAATGAGCAGTTCTTC
TRBJ2-5,TRBV11-2,-,TRBD2,CASSLEWTSGTNEQYF,TGTGCCAGCAGCTTAGAGTGGACTAGCGGGACCAATGAGCAGTACTTC
TRBJ1-1,TRBV29-1,-,-,CSVVGRQQVNTEAFF,TGCAGCGTTGTTGGGCGGCAACAGGTGAACACTGAAGCTTTCTTT
TRBJ2-3,TRBV24-1,few,-,CATRQGGTDTQYF,TGTGCCACCAGACAGGGGGGGACAGATACGCAGTATTTT
TRBJ2-3,TRBV7-2,-,-,CASSLVGPGGAADTQYF,TGTGCCAGCAGCTTAGTGGGCCCAGGAGGGGCCGCAGATACGCAGTATTTT
TRBJ1-1,TRBV2,few,-,CASSVLGRSTEAFF,TGTGCCAGCAGTGTTCTAGGGAGAAGTACTGAAGCTTTCTTT
TRBJ2-1,TRBV20-1,-,-,CGASVGGRSYNEQFF,TGCGGTGCTAGCGTCGGGGGCCGCTCCTACAATGAGCAGTTCTTC
TRBJ2-1,TRBV18,few,TRBD2,CASSPLTSGSVSSYNEQFF,TGTGCCAGCTCACCACTTACTAGCGGGAGTGTTAGCTCCTACAATGAGCAGTTCTTC
TRBJ2-3,TRBV4-2,-,TRBD2,CASSPRTSDATDTQYF,TGTGCCAGCAGCCCGCGGACTAGCGACGCCACAGATACGCAGTATTTT
TRBJ1-2,TRBV7-9,many,-,CASSLGGGEMYGYTF,TGTGCCAGCAGCTTAGGCGGGGGCGAGATGTATGGCTACACCTTC
TRBJ2-1,TRBV4-1,-,-,CASSQAYTRSSYSEQFF,TGCGCCAGCAGCCAGGCTTATACCCGGAGCTCCTACAGTGAGCAGTTCTTC